This T cell receptor beta chain is from a study of blood T cell repertoires in COVID-19. Across the study: Sites in the United States, Italy and Spain provided acute and convalescent COVID-19 samples.

As regards this clone: Other nucleotide sequences in the sample specify the same CDR3.

Germline lookup yields CDR1 GTSNPN and CDR2 SVGIG (reference sequence). This CDR3 spans 15 amino acids. V lost 0 bases to trimming and J lost 3 bases; unmatched junction nucleotides: 4. Data came from immunoSEQ multiplex PCR; TCRdb stores just in-frame clones and leaves some out. Among 150,000 to 250,000 clones listed, about 80% were seen once. This sequence was found in a human donor with acute or convalescent COVID-19. The donor label of this sample is uncertain. The genes are TRBV30 and TRBJ2-3, with TRBD2 matching over 9 bases. The sample was peripheral blood. CDR3 bases: TGTGCCTGGAGTGTAGGTAGCGGGAGTACAGATACGCAGTATTTT. It yields the protein CAWSVGSGSTDTQYF.